This TCR beta chain was observed in a study of T cell responses to AZD1222 COVID-19 vaccine. Profiling relied on immunoSEQ multiplex PCR, and the TCRdb table lists in-frame clones only, not all of them. The sample gives just under 80,000 clones, about 92% of which show up once; 4.7% is in the top ten. This CDR3 is built from 14 residues. The germline V gene encodes CDR1 MGHDK and CDR2 SYGVNS. V was trimmed by 5 bases and J by 3 bases, leaving 13 bases between them. Second-dose recipients at about 4 or about 12 weeks were treated as one pooled group. The study's findings and limits: Seropositive status at baseline applied to only a handful of AZD1222 recipients. The study found Spike-specific TCR breadth and depth rose after two AZD1222 doses. Repertoire sampling happened only post peak T cell response.

Concerning this clone: The antigen is undetermined.

The chain carries TRBV25-1 and TRBJ1-1; D is possibly TRBD1 (5 bases). This receptor was obtained from an adult who received the AZD1222 COVID-19 vaccine. The starting material was peripheral blood, obtained 28 days after the second AZD1222 dose. The DNA of the CDR3 is TGTGCCAGCAGTCTGGGGGGGTGGGACACTGAAGCTTTCTTT. It translates to CASSLGGWDTEAFF.